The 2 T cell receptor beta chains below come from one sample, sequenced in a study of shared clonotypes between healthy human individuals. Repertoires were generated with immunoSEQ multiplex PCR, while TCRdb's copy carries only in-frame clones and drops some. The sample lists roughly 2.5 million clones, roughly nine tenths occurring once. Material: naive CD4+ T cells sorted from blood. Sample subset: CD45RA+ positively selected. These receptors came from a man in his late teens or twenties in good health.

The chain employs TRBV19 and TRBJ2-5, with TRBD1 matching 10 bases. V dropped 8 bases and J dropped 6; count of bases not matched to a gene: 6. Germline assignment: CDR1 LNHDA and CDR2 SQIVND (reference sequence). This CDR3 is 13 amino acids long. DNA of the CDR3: TGTGCCAGTTTGGGGACAGGGGAAAAGACCCAGTACTTC. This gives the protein CASLGTGEKTQYF.

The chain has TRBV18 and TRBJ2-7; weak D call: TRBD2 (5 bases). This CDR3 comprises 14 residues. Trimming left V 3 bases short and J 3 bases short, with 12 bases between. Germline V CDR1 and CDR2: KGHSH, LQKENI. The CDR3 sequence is CASSPIVAGYEQYF. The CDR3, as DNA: TGTGCCAGCTCACCTATCGTGGCGGGCTACGAGCAGTACTTC.